Following are 15 T cell receptor beta chains from one sample sequenced in a study of early T cells in non-severe SARS-CoV-2 infection. Each CDR3 protein is one row after TCRdb ran MiXCR on the 5' RACE reads. The repertoire includes roughly 29,000 distinct CDR3 sequences, about 4.2% of them detected once, and about 12% sits in the top ten. The sample taken for sequencing was whole blood. Receptors originate from an adult who was a healthcare worker with PCR-confirmed SARS-CoV-2 infection or an uninfected control (not recorded which).

The table lists this clonotype with a few counts. The chain combines TRBV27 with TRBJ2-1; TRBD2 matches at 13 bases. The germline V gene has CDR1 MNHEY and CDR2 SMNVEV (reference sequence). V shed 4 bases, J shed 7 bases, and the junction held 4 bases outside the gene matches. The CDR3 has 15 residues. CDR3 amino acids: CASSSGLAGANEQFF. Written as DNA, the CDR3 is TGTGCCAGCAGTTCCGGACTAGCGGGAGCGAATGAGCAGTTCTTC.

This clonotype was counted ten times or more. The genes are TRBV11-2 and TRBJ2-1; 7 nucleotides line up with TRBD2. CDR1 is SGHAT and CDR2 is FQNNGV in the germline V gene. Unmatched junction bases numbered 9, after V lost 3 bases and J lost 7 bases. The CDR3 is made up of 15 amino acids. The CDR3 bases are TGTGCCAGCAGCTTGATACGAGGCGGGGGTAATGAGCAGTTCTTC. This encodes CASSLIRGGGNEQFF. The full variable domain, its missing parts supplied by reference TRBV11-2 and TRBJ2-1, is EAGVAQSPRYKIIEKRQSVAFWCNPISGHATLYWYQQILGQGPKLLIQFQNNGVVDDSQLPKDRFSAERLKGVDSTLKIQPAKLEDSAVYLCASSLIRGGGNEQFFGPGTRLTVL.

This clonotype appeared many times. The chain employs TRBV5-1 and TRBJ2-1; D is possibly TRBD1 (5 bases). V was pared by 1 base and J by 0 bases, with 11 bases between. CDR3 length equals 16 residues. The germline CDR1 and CDR2 sequences are SGHRS and YFSETQ. For the CDR3, the DNA is TGCGCCAGCAGCTTGTGGGGCGGACCCTCCTACAATGAGCAGTTCTTC. This gives the protein CASSLWGGPSYNEQFF.

This clonotype was detected ten times or more. This chain links TRBV11-2 with TRBJ2-7; D ambiguous. The germline V gene encodes CDR1 SGHAT and CDR2 FQNNGV. The V end lost 1 base, the J end lost 0 bases, and 10 bases lay between the germline ends. There are 15 residues in the CDR3. CDR3 region: CASSLVAVSSYEQYF. The CDR3 DNA is TGTGCCAGCAGCTTAGTTGCGGTTAGCTCCTACGAGCAGTACTTC.

This clonotype was counted only a few times. The J gene is TRBJ2-3, the V gene TRBV30; D perhaps matches TRBD1 (5 bases). V was trimmed by 3 bases and J by 7 bases, leaving 14 bases between them. The germline gives CDR1 GTSNPN, CDR2 SVGIG (reference sequence). This CDR3 is 13 amino acids long. CDR3 region: CAWSLGHANTQYF. CDR3 nucleotide sequence: TGTGCCTGGAGCCTGGGGCACGCAAATACGCAGTATTTT.

This clonotype was recorded at least ten times. V and J are TRBV6-6 and TRBJ1-5, with D uncertain. CDR1 MNHNY and CDR2 SVGAGI come from the germline V gene (reference sequence). This CDR3 comprises 13 residues. Trimming left V 6 bases short and J 8 bases short, with 14 bases between. CDR3 in DNA: TGTGCCAGCAGCCGAGGGTTGAATGAGCCCCAGCATTTT. Its protein product is CASSRGLNEPQHF.

The chain has TRBV7-2 and TRBJ1-1; D is undetermined. Germline CDR1 and CDR2: SGHTA and FQGNSA. V was cut by 1 base and J by 13 bases, with 13 bases left in between. The CDR3 extends over 12 amino acids. The CDR3 spells CASSLDWRFLFF. The CDR3 DNA sequence: TGTGCCAGCAGCTTAGATTGGAGGTTCCTTTTCTTT.

This chain connects TRBV10-3 to TRBJ2-5, with 7 bases matching TRBD1. The germline CDR1 and CDR2 sequences are ENHRY and SYGVKD. The V segment lost 5 bases and the J segment 4 bases; nucleotides outside the gene matches: 1. There are 12 residues in the CDR3. CDR3 loop: CAISRQGETQYF. DNA of the CDR3: TGTGCCATCAGTCGACAGGGAGAGACCCAGTACTTC.

This clonotype came up many times. This sequence joins TRBV29-1 and TRBJ2-7; tentative D call: TRBD1 (7 bases). The CDR3 sequence is 13 residues long. Trimming removed 6 bases at V and 4 bases at J, with 16 bases between. Germline CDR1 SQVTM, CDR2 ANQGSEA. DNA for the CDR3: TGCAGCGTGAACAGGGGCGGAGGGTACGAGCAGTACTTC. It is translated as CSVNRGGGYEQYF.

This clonotype was recorded many times. The V and J genes are TRBV24-1 and TRBJ1-1; TRBD1 agrees at 8 bases. The germline V gene encodes CDR1 KGHDR and CDR2 SFDVKD. There are 15 residues in the CDR3. Unmatched junction bases numbered 5, after V lost 3 bases and J lost 3 bases. The CDR3 DNA reads TGTGCCACCAGTGATGCAGGGGGCGGGGACACTGAAGCTTTCTTT. Its translation is CATSDAGGGDTEAFF.

In this sample, this clonotype turned up many times. The chain is built from TRBV5-1 and TRBJ1-6; maybe TRBD1 (6 bases). V lost 0 bases, J lost 7 bases, and 14 bases lay in between. CDR1 and CDR2 from the germline V gene are SGHRS and YFSETQ. The CDR3 is 16 amino acids. This CDR3 reads CASSLDGGRANSPLHF. CDR3 nucleotide sequence: TGCGCCAGCAGCTTGGACGGGGGCCGCGCGAATTCACCCCTCCACTTT.

This clonotype was seen repeatedly, ten times or more. The chain links TRBV20-1 to TRBJ2-7, with 7 bases lining up with TRBD1. This CDR3 has 12 amino acids. Germline V gene data show CDR1 as DFQATT and CDR2 as SNEGSKA (reference sequence). After removal of 6 bases from V and 3 bases from J, the junction contained 5 bases not matched to a gene. CDR3 residues: CSALRQGYEQYF. CDR3 nucleotide sequence: TGCAGTGCATTGAGACAGGGCTACGAGCAGTACTTC.

Only a few counts were recorded for this clonotype. This may arise from a read error, as a much more abundant clone is one base away. The rearrangement joins TRBV2 to TRBJ1-3; D gene ambiguous. The CDR3 is 13 amino acids. Germline V gives CDR1 SNHLY, CDR2 FYNNEI. The CDR3 protein is CVSVTGPGNTIYF. As DNA, the CDR3 is TGTGTCAGCGTAACCGGGCCTGGAAACACCATATATTTT.

At least ten counts were recorded for this clonotype. This rearrangement joins TRBV18 to TRBJ1-2; D is unresolved. With 6 bases removed from V and 4 bases from J, the gap between germline ends came to 18 bases. The V gene's germline CDR1 is KGHSH and CDR2 LQKENI. This CDR3 comprises 15 residues. The CDR3, as DNA: TGTGCCAGCTCCGGGCAGGCAGAAGACATCTATGGCTACACCTTC. Translating it yields CASSGQAEDIYGYTF.

This clonotype appeared many times. The chain uses TRBV5-6 and TRBJ2-3; D might be TRBD1 (5 bases). This CDR3 contains 16 residues. Germline loops: CDR1 SGHDT, CDR2 YYEEEE. V was shortened by 0 bases and J by 1 base, with 12 bases between the two germline ends. CDR3 protein: CASSLASGARTDTQYF. In DNA form, the CDR3 reads TGTGCCAGCAGCTTGGCGTCTGGGGCTCGCACAGATACGCAGTATTTT.